This passage covers 31 T cell receptor beta chains from one sample sequenced in a study of blood T cell repertoires in COVID-19. TCRdb keeps only in-frame clones here, not all; method: immunoSEQ multiplex PCR. The sample holds approximately 120,000 clones, roughly four fifths seen once. The sample consisted of peripheral blood. The receptors come from a woman aged 50 to 60 with acute or convalescent COVID-19.

The chain combines TRBV11-2 with TRBJ1-1, with a tentative D call TRBD1 (5 bases). Germline loops: CDR1 SGHAT, CDR2 FQNNGV. The V end was cut by 2 bases, the J end by 1 base, with 11 bases between. This CDR3 contains 15 residues. CDR3 protein: CASSLYPGPNTEAFF. The CDR3, as DNA: TGTGCCAGCAGCTTATACCCAGGGCCGAACACTGAAGCTTTCTTT.

CDR3 nucleotides: TGTGCCAGCAGCTTAGCCGGTAGCGGGAACAATGAGCAGTTCTTC. Translating gives CASSLAGSGNNEQFF. The chain links TRBV7-6 to TRBJ2-1, with 8 bases lining up with TRBD2. From germline, CDR1 is SGHVS and CDR2 FNYEAQ. Germline trimming cut 0 bases from V and 5 bases from J; bases unmatched to any gene: 3. There are 15 residues in the CDR3.

The genes are TRBV7-9 and TRBJ2-1; unclear D gene. V was clipped by 1 base and J by 5 bases, with 9 bases between them. Per the germline V gene, CDR1 is SEHNR and CDR2 is FQNEAQ (reference sequence). This CDR3 has 14 amino acids. The chain's CDR3 is CASSLVGQNNEQFF. For the CDR3, the DNA is TGTGCCAGCAGCTTAGTTGGGCAGAACAATGAGCAGTTCTTC.

Concerning this clone: This sample includes further DNA sequences coding for the same CDR3. Here the CDR3 DNA reads TGTGCCAGCAGCAGCTTACTAGCGGGGGGCTCCTACGAGCAGTACTTC. This sequence encodes CASSSLLAGGSYEQYF. The chain uses TRBV5-8 and TRBJ2-7; the match to TRBD2 covers 12 bases. Trimming at V came to 4 bases and at J to 0 bases, leaving 5 bases not matched to a gene. There are 16 residues in the CDR3. Germline V gene data show CDR1 as SGHTS and CDR2 as YDEGEE.

This clone was seen a single time. The V gene is TRBV19, the J gene TRBJ1-5; 10 bases align to TRBD1. The CDR3 runs to 14 residues. The V and J ends lost 5 bases and 4 bases, in that order; junction bases with no gene match: 2. From germline, CDR1 is LNHDA and CDR2 SQIVND (reference sequence). CDR3 DNA sequence: TGTGCCAGTAGTCCGGACAGGGGGAATCAGCCCCAGCATTTT. Protein product: CASSPDRGNQPQHF. Together with reference TRBV19 and TRBJ1-5, the CDR3 gives the full variable domain: DGGITQSPKYLFRKEGQNVTLSCEQNLNHDAMYWYRQDPGQGLRLIYYSQIVNDFQKGDIAEGYSVSREKKESFPLTVTSAQKNPTAFYLCASSPDRGNQPQHFGDGTRLSIL.

CDR3 protein: CASSLGGDLRGYTF. CDR3 nucleotide sequence: TGTGCCAGCAGCTTGGGAGGGGACCTTAGGGGCTACACCTTC. The chain joins TRBV7-9 to TRBJ1-2, with TRBD1 as a possible D gene (5 bases). Trimming stripped 3 bases from V and 8 bases from J, with 16 bases between. Germline-derived CDR1 and CDR2 are SEHNR and FQNEAQ (reference sequence). The CDR3 loop spans 14 amino acids.

V gene TRBV28 combines with J gene TRBJ1-1; D is unresolved. Trimming took off 7 bases at V and 11 bases at J, with 20 bases between the two ends. This CDR3 is built from 13 residues. Germline V CDR1 and CDR2: MDHEN, SYDVKM. The CDR3 sequence is CASNPLTHDDAFF. In nucleotides, the CDR3 is TGTGCCAGCAACCCGTTGACTCACGATGACGCTTTCTTT.

The chain couples TRBV27 to TRBJ2-2; 7 nucleotides match TRBD1. The CDR3 has 15 residues. The trim removed 2 bases at V and 3 bases at J, leaving 3 bases unmatched. CDR1 is MNHEY, CDR2 SMNVEV, per germline (reference sequence). CDR3 bases: TGTGCCAGCAGTTTAAAACAGGGGTACACCGGGGAGCTGTTTTTT. As protein: CASSLKQGYTGELFF.

J is TRBJ1-5 and V is TRBV5-5; D possibly corresponds to TRBD1 (5 bases). This CDR3 has 15 amino acids. V lost 2 bases and J 3 bases, leaving 12 bases between the germline ends. Germline CDR1 is SGHKS and CDR2 is YYEKEE (reference sequence). The CDR3: CASSLGQGHNQPQHF. Written as DNA, the CDR3 is TGTGCCAGCAGCTTAGGACAAGGGCACAATCAGCCCCAGCATTTT.

The count of this clone is one. The rearrangement joins TRBV7-9 to TRBJ2-2; possibly TRBD2 for D (6 bases). The ends were cut back, 5 bases at V and 6 bases at J, with 16 bases in the middle. The CDR3 spans 15 residues. The germline V gene encodes CDR1 SEHNR and CDR2 FQNEAQ (reference sequence). The CDR3 reads CASSPRGRGAGELFF. CDR3 DNA sequence: TGTGCCAGCAGCCCTCGGGGGAGAGGCGCCGGGGAGCTGTTTTTT.

The chain carries TRBV5-1 and TRBJ2-1, with 9 nucleotides matching TRBD2. The CDR3 length is 14 residues. CDR1 is SGHRS, CDR2 YFSETQ, per germline. Trimming took 2 bases from V and 7 from J; bases not matched to a gene: 4. CDR3 protein: CASSFSGGRNEQFF. CDR3 in DNA: TGCGCCAGCAGCTTTAGCGGGGGCAGGAATGAGCAGTTCTTC.

The chain couples TRBV5-1 to TRBJ1-5; 9 nucleotides match TRBD1. The CDR3 has 15 residues. CDR1 and CDR2 from the germline V gene are SGHRS and YFSETQ. J was trimmed by 3 bases and V by 4 bases; bases with no gene match: 5. CDR3 sequence reads: CASSPDRGDNQPQHF. The CDR3 coding sequence is TGCGCCAGCAGCCCGGACAGGGGAGACAATCAGCCCCAGCATTTT.

This clone was recorded once. The chain joins TRBV29-1 to TRBJ2-7; D is perhaps TRBD1 (8 bases). Looked up from germline, CDR1 is SQVTM and CDR2 is ANQGSEA. V gave up 6 bases and J gave up 3 bases, with 15 bases separating them. The CDR3 loop spans 13 amino acids. In DNA, the CDR3 is TGCAGCGTCCGAGCGGGACAGGTCTACGAGCAGTACTTC. It codes for CSVRAGQVYEQYF.

The count of this clone is one. The J gene is TRBJ2-7, the V gene TRBV5-4, with 9 positions matching TRBD2. With V trimmed by 4 bases and J by 4 bases, 3 bases remained unmatched. The CDR3 has 13 amino acids. Germline CDR1 reads SGHNT; CDR2 reads YYREEE (reference sequence). CDR3 DNA: TGTGCCAGCAGCCCTAGCGGGAAATACGAGCAGTACTTC. Translated, it gives CASSPSGKYEQYF.

The chain uses TRBV5-6 and TRBJ1-1; 7 nucleotides agree with TRBD1. Germline V lookup: CDR1 SGHDT, CDR2 YYEEEE. V was pared by 4 bases and J by 0 bases, with 6 bases of the junction left unmatched. This CDR3 is built from 15 residues. CDR3 in amino acids: CASSPTGILNTEAFF. The CDR3 DNA follows: TGTGCCAGCAGCCCGACAGGGATATTGAACACTGAAGCTTTCTTT.

The chain recombines TRBV12-5 with TRBJ1-1; TRBD1 is a possible D gene (5 bases). The CDR3 extends over 13 amino acids. Between the trimmed V and J ends, which lost 1 base and 7 bases, there was a span of 10 bases. The germline V gene encodes CDR1 LGHNT and CDR2 FRNRAP. The CDR3 loop reads CASGLEGRGEAFF. As DNA, the CDR3 is TGTGCTAGTGGTTTGGAGGGGCGAGGTGAAGCTTTCTTT. Drawing the rest from reference TRBV12-5 and TRBJ1-1, the complete variable domain is DARVTQTPRHKVTEMGQEVTMRCQPILGHNTVFWYRQTMMQGLELLAYFRNRAPLDDSGMPKDRFSAEMPDATLATLKIQPSEPRDSAVYFCASGLEGRGEAFFGQGTRLTVV.

The chain employs TRBV5-1 and TRBJ2-1; D is undetermined. The CDR3 is 14 residues long. CDR1 is SGHRS, CDR2 YFSETQ, per germline. Trimming took off 4 bases at V and 2 bases at J, with 10 bases between the two ends. The CDR3 coding sequence is TGCGCCAGCAGCCTGAGAGCGACCTACAATGAGCAGTTCTTC. Protein: CASSLRATYNEQFF.

For the CDR3, the DNA is TGTGCCAGCAGTTCCCATACGGGGACAATAGAGACCCAGTACTTC. This gives the protein CASSSHTGTIETQYF. The chain recombines TRBV9 with TRBJ2-5; perhaps TRBD1 as D (6 bases). V lost 5 bases and J 4 bases, leaving 18 bases between the germline ends. CDR3 length: 15 residues. Germline V CDR1 and CDR2: SGDLS, YYNGEE.

About this clone: Germline is not matched at one junction end, which may reflect a read error. Other nucleotide sequences from this sample produce the same CDR3. J is TRBJ1-1 and V is TRBV27; maybe TRBD1 (6 bases). The CDR3 is made up of 15 amino acids. The germline V gene has CDR1 MNHEY and CDR2 SMNVEV (reference sequence). CDR3 bases: TGTGCCAGCAGTCAATACCAACAGGGTCACACTGAGGCTTTCTTT. Residues: CASSQYQQGHTEAFF.

V usage is TRBV29-1 and J usage is TRBJ1-2, with TRBD1 identical over 7 bases. The V and J ends lost 4 bases and 3 bases, in that order; junction bases with no gene match: 8. Germline CDR1 and CDR2: SQVTM and ANQGSEA. The CDR3 totals 14 residues. This CDR3 is CSVGQGGTDYGYTF. The CDR3 region has the DNA TGCAGCGTTGGACAGGGAGGCACAGACTATGGCTACACCTTC. The complete variable domain, with remaining parts taken from reference TRBV29-1 and TRBJ1-2, reads SAVISQKPSRDICQRGTSLTIQCQVDSQVTMMFWYRQQPGQSLTLIATANQGSEATYESGFVIDKFPISRPNLTFSTLTVSNMSPEDSSIYLCSVGQGGTDYGYTFGSGTRLTVV.

This chain joins TRBV6-6 and TRBJ2-2; TRBD1 agrees at 11 bases. The CDR3 totals 13 residues. From germline, CDR1 is MNHNY and CDR2 SVGAGI (reference sequence). J gave up 6 bases and V 8 bases, and 2 bases lay outside the gene matches. DNA of the CDR3: TGTGCCAGCGGGGGACAGGGGGCCGGGGAGCTGTTTTTT. Encoded protein: CASGGQGAGELFF.

The V call is TRBV7-9, the J call TRBJ2-1; 11 nucleotides agree with TRBD2. Germline V gene data show CDR1 as SEHNR and CDR2 as FQNEAQ (reference sequence). This CDR3 contains 18 residues. V lost 5 bases to trimming and J lost 4 bases; unmatched junction nucleotides: 13. CDR3 amino acids: CASSPAGLAGGSYNEQFF. Written as DNA, the CDR3 is TGTGCCAGCAGCCCCGCGGGCCTAGCGGGAGGTTCTTACAATGAGCAGTTCTTC.

This chain connects TRBV7-9 to TRBJ1-5; TRBD1 might be the D (5 bases). Deletions cut 5 bases from V and 2 bases from J, with 10 bases between. The V gene's germline CDR1 is SEHNR and CDR2 FQNEAQ (reference sequence). CDR3 length: 14 amino acids. The CDR3 sequence: CASSVGGGNQPQHF. CDR3 bases: TGTGCCAGCAGCGTCGGGGGAGGCAATCAGCCCCAGCATTTT.

The V gene is TRBV29-1, the J gene TRBJ2-4; TRBD1 matches at 12 bases. The V and J ends lost 3 bases and 7 bases, in that order; junction bases with no gene match: 7. CDR1 and CDR2 from the germline V gene are SQVTM and ANQGSEA. The CDR3 is made up of 15 amino acids. The CDR3 loop reads CSVDGTGGRRNIQYF. CDR3 in DNA: TGCAGCGTTGATGGGACAGGGGGCCGAAGGAACATTCAGTACTTC.

Only a few counts were recorded for this clone. The rearrangement joins TRBV5-1 to TRBJ2-1; tentative D call: TRBD2 (6 bases). CDR3 length equals 13 residues. V lost 4 bases, J lost 5 bases, and 10 bases lay in between. The germline V gene has CDR1 SGHRS and CDR2 YFSETQ. CDR3 sequence: CASSPGVNNEQFF. The CDR3 DNA reads TGCGCCAGCAGCCCGGGAGTCAACAATGAGCAGTTCTTC.

V is TRBV6-1 and J is TRBJ1-3; D remains ambiguous. This CDR3 has 13 residues. Germline CDR1 is MNHNS and CDR2 is SASEGT. V lost 3 bases and J lost 4, with 7 bases in between. The CDR3 bases are TGTGCCAGCAGTGAGACAACCGGAAACACCATATATTTT. Residues: CASSETTGNTIYF.

This clone was counted once. The V gene is TRBV30, the J gene TRBJ1-6; D is ambiguous. Germline V lookup: CDR1 GTSNPN, CDR2 SVGIG (reference sequence). This CDR3 has 16 residues. Trimming cost V 4 bases and J 8 bases, with 21 bases left between them. The CDR3 reads CAWIQKREANYSPLHF. For the CDR3, the DNA is TGTGCCTGGATTCAGAAGAGGGAAGCTAATTATTCACCCCTCCACTTT. Based on the CDR3 plus reference TRBV30 and TRBJ1-6, the full variable domain is SQTIHQWPATLVQPVGSPLSLECTVEGTSNPNLYWYRQAAGRGLQLLFYSVGIGQISSEVPQNLSASRPQDRQFILSSKKLLLSDSGFYLCAWIQKREANYSPLHFGNGTRLTVT.

The chain employs TRBV20-1 and TRBJ1-1, with D possibly TRBD1 on 5 matching bases. V was pared by 3 bases and J by 1 base, with 18 bases between. Germline CDR1 is DFQATT and CDR2 is SNEGSKA (reference sequence). The CDR3 runs 16 residues. CDR3 bases: TGCAGTGCTAGTGCTATAGGACACAACTCGAACACTGAAGCTTTCTTT. This encodes CSASAIGHNSNTEAFF.

This clone has only a few counts. This chain links TRBV11-1 with TRBJ2-1, with D possibly TRBD2 on 6 matching bases. In germline, CDR1 is SGHAT, CDR2 FQDESV (reference sequence). The CDR3 spans 16 residues. Trimming shortened V by 2 bases and J by 0 bases, and 11 bases separated the two germline ends. CDR3 residues: CASSLSVAVSYNEQFF. Here the CDR3 DNA reads TGTGCCAGCAGCTTATCGGTAGCGGTCTCCTACAATGAGCAGTTCTTC.

As to this clone: Its ends do not fully match the called genes, so a read error is possible. This sequence joins TRBV30 and TRBJ1-5; perhaps TRBD1 as D (5 bases). The CDR3 has 13 residues. CDR1 is GTSNPN, CDR2 SVGIG, per germline (reference sequence). The CDR3 region is CAWSTGGDQPQHF. For the CDR3, the DNA is TGTGCCTGGAGTACGGGAGGGGATCAGCCTCAGCATTTT.

The gene calls are TRBV5-1 and TRBJ2-5; D perhaps matches TRBD1 (5 bases). The germline V and J ends were trimmed by 0 bases and 8 bases, with 11 bases remaining between them. This CDR3 region has 13 residues. Looked up from germline, CDR1 is SGHRS and CDR2 is YFSETQ. CDR3 sequence reads: CASSLEGLQTQYF. CDR3 nucleotides: TGCGCCAGCAGCTTGGAGGGGTTACAAACCCAGTACTTC.